This T cell receptor (beta chain) was identified during a study of T cell clonality in common variable immunodeficiency. Study results and caveats: Reportedly, TCR beta sequences from common variable immunodeficiency showed fewer deletions and N-nucleotide insertions.

Note on this clone: Its antigen remains unidentified. Read data end 3 residues before the CDR3 end; the end is taken from the germline J gene.

Blood came from CVID subjects not ill and not taking immunomodulatory or immunosuppressive medication. TCRdb's copy holds only in-frame clones and misses some; the assay was immunoSEQ multiplex PCR. This sample lists about 15,000 clones; its ten largest clones have 4.9%. The CDR3 consists of 16 residues. The germline V gene encodes CDR1 LNHDA and CDR2 SQIVND (reference sequence). Trimming removed 3 bases at V and 0 bases at J, with 9 bases between. The rearrangement joins TRBV19 to TRBJ2-6; D unclear. Sequenced sample: peripheral blood mononuclear cells. The receptor was derived from a human donor with common variable immunodeficiency. The covered CDR3 bases are TGTGCCAGTAGTATGGGCGTGAGCTCTGGGGCCAACGTC. Translation: CASSMGVSSGANV. The entire CDR3 reads CASSMGVSSGANVLTF.